These 14 T cell receptor beta chains were sequenced from one sample in a study of cytomegalovirus exposure and HLA in healthy donors. The PCR employed 60 Vbeta primers together with 13 Jbeta primers. Measured with immunoSEQ multiplex PCR; TCRdb has only the in-frame clones, and not every one. The table shows under 300,000 clones, with under 80% occurring only once. Input material: PBMCs. The origin of the receptors is a female donor in good health and CMV-seronegative.

The CDR3: CASSLTRGNTEAFF. The CDR3 DNA is TGTGCCAGCAGCTTAACGCGGGGCAACACTGAAGCTTTCTTT. This chain links TRBV11-3 with TRBJ1-1, with D possibly being TRBD1 (5 bases). CDR3 length equals 14 residues. The V end lost 2 bases, the J end lost 2 bases, and 9 bases lay between the germline ends. Germline-derived CDR1 and CDR2 are SGHNT and YENEEA.

The chain has TRBV9 and TRBJ2-5; D is uncertain. The CDR3 runs to 12 residues. Between the trimmed V and J ends, which lost 2 bases and 4 bases, there was a span of 6 bases. Germline-derived CDR1 and CDR2 are SGDLS and YYNGEE. As DNA, the CDR3 is TGTGCCAGCAGCGTTAGTACAGAGACCCAGTACTTC. Amino acid sequence: CASSVSTETQYF.

J is TRBJ1-1 and V is TRBV6-6; 8 nucleotides agree with TRBD1. The germline V gene has CDR1 MNHNY and CDR2 SVGAGI (reference sequence). The CDR3 has 16 amino acids. The V gene end was trimmed by 0 bases and the J gene end by 2 bases; junction bases not matched to a gene: 5. In DNA form, the CDR3 reads TGTGCCAGCAGTTACTCGGGGGACAGGCTTAACACTGAAGCTTTCTTT. Protein sequence: CASSYSGDRLNTEAFF.

This clone was recorded a few times. The V and J genes are TRBV20-1 and TRBJ2-7, with TRBD1 matching 7 bases. The length of the CDR3 is 11 residues. The J segment lost 4 bases and the V segment lost 7 bases, leaving 4 bases of the junction unmatched. Germline V CDR1 and CDR2: DFQATT, SNEGSKA (reference sequence). CDR3 sequence (DNA): TGCAGTGTTAAGGGGGCTTACGAGCAGTACTTC. Protein sequence: CSVKGAYEQYF.

The gene calls are TRBV7-2 and TRBJ2-2; D remains ambiguous. V dropped 5 bases and J dropped 8 bases, with 9 bases sitting between them. CDR3 size: 12 residues. The germline CDR1 and CDR2 sequences are SGHTA and FQGNSA. Here the CDR3 reads CASSTQRGELFF. Here the CDR3 DNA reads TGTGCCAGCAGCACGCAGCGAGGGGAGCTGTTTTTT.

V is TRBV27 and J is TRBJ2-2; 12 nucleotides line up with TRBD2. This CDR3 region has 19 residues. After removal of 5 bases from V and 6 bases from J, the junction contained 16 bases not matched to a gene. Germline loops: CDR1 MNHEY, CDR2 SMNVEV (reference sequence). The CDR3 DNA reads as TGTGCCAGCAGTCCCGACAGGGGGCGACTAGCGGGAGTCTCCGGGGAGCTGTTTTTT. It encodes CASSPDRGRLAGVSGELFF.

V usage is TRBV27 and J usage is TRBJ1-1; D gene uncertain. CDR3 length: 12 amino acids. The germline V gene has CDR1 MNHEY and CDR2 SMNVEV (reference sequence). V gave up 1 base and J gave up 7 bases, with 7 bases separating them. CDR3 coding DNA: TGTGCCAGCAGTTTATGGCCAGATGAAGCTTTCTTT. Translating it yields CASSLWPDEAFF.

In this sample, this clone turned up a few times. The V call is TRBV2, the J call TRBJ2-6; a possible D gene is TRBD1 (6 bases). Germline lookup yields CDR1 SNHLY and CDR2 FYNNEI. Trimming cost V 7 bases and J 0 bases, with 16 bases left between them. The CDR3 consists of 17 residues. The CDR3 loop reads CASTVRTDYSGANVLTF. The CDR3 DNA is TGTGCCAGCACGGTAAGGACAGACTACTCTGGGGCCAACGTCCTGACTTTC.

In its sample, this clone was seen once. The CDR3 nucleotides are TGTGCCAGCAGCCCGGGACTAGCGTTCTACGAGCAGTACTTC. This translates into CASSPGLAFYEQYF. This chain links TRBV2 with TRBJ2-7, with 10 bases that match TRBD2. Germline trimming cut 6 bases from V and 3 bases from J; bases unmatched to any gene: 5. Per the germline V gene, CDR1 is SNHLY and CDR2 is FYNNEI. This CDR3 has 14 amino acids.

With regard to this clone: Additional DNA sequences in this sample encode the identical CDR3. V and J are TRBV10-3 and TRBJ2-1, with a weak D call TRBD1 (6 bases). The V end was cut by 5 bases, the J end by 10 bases, with 9 bases between. Germline values: CDR1 ENHRY, CDR2 SYGVKD. This CDR3 has 11 residues. The CDR3 here is CAISPDREQFF. The CDR3, as DNA: TGTGCCATCAGTCCGGACAGAGAGCAGTTCTTC.

As regards this clone: Other DNA sequences in the sample encode the same CDR3. CDR3 residues: CSASTSYGYTF. CDR3 DNA sequence: TGCAGTGCTAGCACGAGCTATGGCTACACCTTC. The rearrangement uses TRBV20-1 and TRBJ1-2; no clear D. V lost 3 bases, J lost 4 bases, and 6 bases lay in between. From germline, CDR1 is DFQATT and CDR2 SNEGSKA (reference sequence). CDR3 length: 11 residues.

This clone was seen only a few times. The gene calls are TRBV19 and TRBJ2-5, with D possibly TRBD1 on 6 matching bases. The J call is doubtful: the DNA matches TRBJ2-7 better. The CDR3 is 14 residues long. CDR1 is LNHDA and CDR2 is SQIVND in the germline V gene (reference sequence). CDR3 sequence reads: CASGPRRGNYEQYF. The CDR3 nucleotides read TGTGCCAGTGGGCCCCGCAGGGGAAACTACGAGCAGTACTTC.

V gene TRBV10-1 combines with J gene TRBJ2-2; unclear D gene. V dropped 5 bases and J dropped 4 bases, with 8 bases sitting between them. The CDR3 loop spans 13 amino acids. Germline V gene sequence: CDR1 WNHNN, CDR2 SYGVQD (reference sequence). CDR3 sequence reads: CASSPTFTGELFF. The CDR3 nucleotides read TGCGCCAGCAGTCCTACCTTCACCGGGGAGCTGTTTTTT.

The chain has TRBV28 and TRBJ2-7, with D maybe TRBD2 (5 bases). The V end was cut by 2 bases, the J end by 0 bases, with 11 bases between. The germline CDR1 and CDR2 sequences are MDHEN and SYDVKM. The CDR3 totals 15 residues. This CDR3 is CASSLTDSGSYEQYF. The CDR3 DNA sequence: TGTGCCAGCAGTTTAACGGACTCGGGCTCCTACGAGCAGTACTTC.